Below are 30 T cell receptor beta chains sequenced from a single sample in a study of cytomegalovirus exposure and HLA in healthy donors. With 60 Vbeta and 13 Jbeta primers, the PCR was carried out. Produced via immunoSEQ multiplex PCR; TCRdb's table is partial and in-frame only. Here the sample spans fewer than 150,000 clones, 60% to 80% being singletons. Sequenced material: PBMCs. These receptors originate from a woman between 50 and 59 years old in good health and CMV-seronegative.

J is TRBJ1-1 and V is TRBV7-9; D is uncertain. Germline CDR1 and CDR2: SEHNR and FQNEAQ (reference sequence). This CDR3 is built from 12 residues. The V end lost 5 bases, the J end lost 4 bases, and 8 bases lay between the germline ends. Written as DNA, the CDR3 is TGTGCCAGCAGCACGCAGTTCACTGAAGCTTTCTTT. Amino acids: CASSTQFTEAFF.

This rearrangement joins TRBV2 to TRBJ2-1; 12 bases are shared with TRBD2. The germline V gene has CDR1 SNHLY and CDR2 FYNNEI. The CDR3 consists of 16 residues. Trimming removed 6 bases from V and 7 bases from J; junction bases left unmatched: 10. Here the CDR3 reads CASRISSGGARNEQFF. The CDR3 region has the DNA TGTGCCAGCAGGATTTCTAGCGGGGGGGCTAGGAATGAGCAGTTCTTC.

A few counts support this clone. This chain links TRBV19 with TRBJ2-3; D gene unclear. CDR1 and CDR2 from the germline V gene are LNHDA and SQIVND (reference sequence). V gave up 3 bases and J gave up 0 bases, with 4 bases separating them. This CDR3 spans 13 amino acids. CDR3 protein: CASSMTSTDTQYF. CDR3 DNA: TGTGCCAGTAGTATGACTAGCACAGATACGCAGTATTTT.

The rearrangement uses TRBV5-1 and TRBJ2-7; 8 positions match TRBD2. CDR1 is SGHRS, CDR2 YFSETQ, per germline. The trim removed 4 bases at V and 5 bases at J, leaving 14 bases unmatched. This CDR3 contains 16 residues. As DNA, the CDR3 is TGCGCCAGCAGCCCCACCGGGACTAGGAATTTCCACGAGCAGTACTTC. Protein: CASSPTGTRNFHEQYF.

The V gene is TRBV19, the J gene TRBJ2-6; TRBD1 matches 11 bases. The V segment lost 7 bases and the J segment 4 bases; nucleotides outside the gene matches: 9. This CDR3 comprises 17 residues. Germline CDR1 LNHDA, CDR2 SQIVND (reference sequence). CDR3 sequence reads: CASIPGQGAVGANVLTF. DNA for the CDR3: TGTGCCAGTATTCCCGGACAGGGGGCTGTCGGGGCCAACGTCCTGACTTTC.

V usage is TRBV27 and J usage is TRBJ1-2, with D hard to call. V lost 5 bases and J 4 bases, leaving 20 bases between the germline ends. Germline values: CDR1 MNHEY, CDR2 SMNVEV (reference sequence). CDR3 length: 16 amino acids. The CDR3 sequence: CASSAPGVHLGYGYTF. The CDR3 region has the DNA TGTGCCAGCAGTGCCCCGGGAGTCCACTTGGGCTATGGCTACACCTTC.

A single count supports this clone. The rearrangement links TRBV7-9 to TRBJ2-3; D is ambiguous. The CDR3 covers 13 residues. Germline lookup yields CDR1 SEHNR and CDR2 FQNEAQ (reference sequence). V was shortened by 3 bases and J by 2 bases, with 6 bases between the two germline ends. The CDR3 sequence is CASSFELTDTQYF. As DNA, the CDR3 is TGTGCCAGCAGCTTTGAACTCACAGATACGCAGTATTTT.

About this clone: The junction does not match germline at one end; this may be a read error. Other DNA sequences in the sample encode the same CDR3. The chain employs TRBV4-3 and TRBJ1-6; no clear D gene. Looked up from germline, CDR1 is LGHNA and CDR2 is YSLEER. CDR3 length: 17 amino acids. The CDR3 DNA reads TGCGCCAGCAGCCAAGACAAACCGAGCTCCTATAATTCCCCCCTCCACTTT. It encodes CASSQDKPSSYNSPLHF.

The J gene is TRBJ2-7, the V gene TRBV11-2; 9 bases are a match to TRBD1. V lost 5 bases to trimming and J lost 5 bases; unmatched junction nucleotides: 7. The CDR3 runs 14 residues. Germline V gene data show CDR1 as SGHAT and CDR2 as FQNNGV. CDR3 bases: TGTGCCAGCAGCCTAAGAACAGGGGGCAACGAGCAGTACTTC. Encoded protein: CASSLRTGGNEQYF.

J is TRBJ2-6 and V is TRBV7-3; D possibly corresponds to TRBD2 (6 bases). CDR3 length: 15 amino acids. Trimming left V 1 base short and J 4 bases short, with 8 bases between. Germline V gene lookup returns CDR1 SGHTA and CDR2 FQGTGA. CDR3 protein: CASSLMAGGANVLTF. CDR3 DNA sequence: TGTGCCAGCAGCTTAATGGCGGGGGGGGCCAACGTCCTGACTTTC.

The CDR3 sequence: CASSQASTGGRDTEAFF. The CDR3 DNA reads as TGCGCCAGCAGCCAAGCCTCAACAGGGGGCCGGGACACTGAAGCTTTCTTT. J is TRBJ1-1 and V is TRBV4-3; 9 bases agree with TRBD1. The length of the CDR3 is 17 residues. With 1 base clipped from V and 3 bases from J, the junction kept 9 bases outside the gene matches. CDR1 LGHNA and CDR2 YSLEER come from the germline V gene.

The chain joins TRBV6-1 to TRBJ2-5; TRBD1 aligns across 9 bases. The CDR3 is made up of 15 amino acids. The V and J ends lost 4 bases and 6 bases, in that order; junction bases with no gene match: 9. CDR1 is MNHNS and CDR2 is SASEGT in the germline V gene. CDR3 residues: CASSVETGGSKTQYF. CDR3 sequence (DNA): TGTGCCAGCAGTGTGGAGACAGGGGGATCGAAGACCCAGTACTTC.

The gene calls are TRBV2 and TRBJ2-2; 11 nucleotides agree with TRBD2. This CDR3 contains 17 residues. Germline loops: CDR1 SNHLY, CDR2 FYNNEI. J lost 4 bases, V lost 6 bases, and 10 bases had no gene match. The CDR3 DNA reads TGTGCCAGCAGGGCGTTTCGGACTAGCGGGCCCACCGGGGAGCTGTTTTTT. Protein sequence: CASRAFRTSGPTGELFF.

This chain connects TRBV4-3 to TRBJ2-7, with 7 positions matching TRBD2. Looked up from germline, CDR1 is LGHNA and CDR2 is YSLEER. With V trimmed by 0 bases and J by 0 bases, 5 bases remained unmatched. The CDR3 contains 16 residues. CDR3 protein: CASSQEFGGTSYEQYF. The CDR3 nucleotides read TGCGCCAGCAGCCAAGAATTCGGGGGGACCTCCTACGAGCAGTACTTC.

The CDR3 region is CASRQSSYNEQFF. CDR3 nucleotide sequence: TGTGCCAGCAGACAAAGCTCCTACAATGAGCAGTTCTTC. The gene calls are TRBV7-8 and TRBJ2-1, with D unclear. V lost 6 bases, J lost 0 bases, and 6 bases lay in between. The CDR3 has 13 amino acids. CDR1 and CDR2 (germline): SGHVS, FQNEAQ. Based on the CDR3 plus reference TRBV7-8 and TRBJ2-1, the full variable domain is GAGVSQSPRYKVAKRGQDVALRCDPISGHVSLFWYQQALGQGPEFLTYFQNEAQLDKSGLPSDRFFAERPEGSVSTLKIQRTQQEDSAVYLCASRQSSYNEQFFGPGTRLTVL.

The chain uses TRBV10-3 and TRBJ1-3, with 7 bases that match TRBD1. Trimming took 9 bases from V and 4 from J; bases not matched to a gene: 9. CDR1 and CDR2 (germline): ENHRY, SYGVKD. This CDR3 has 14 residues. The CDR3 sequence is CAIADRVSGNTIYF. The CDR3, as DNA: TGTGCCATAGCAGACAGGGTCTCGGGAAACACCATATATTTT.

This clone was seen a few times. CDR3 residues: CAWMRSATNEKLFF. In DNA form, the CDR3 reads TGTGCCTGGATGAGATCCGCAACTAATGAAAAACTGTTTTTT. This chain uses TRBV30 with TRBJ1-4; D unresolved. CDR3 length: 14 residues. The germline V gene encodes CDR1 GTSNPN and CDR2 SVGIG (reference sequence). The V end was cut by 4 bases, the J end by 0 bases, with 9 bases between.

The rearrangement links TRBV6-1 to TRBJ2-2; 8 bases are a match to TRBD1. The CDR3 length is 15 residues. Germline V gene sequence: CDR1 MNHNS, CDR2 SASEGT. V shed 3 bases, J shed 5 bases, and the junction held 5 bases outside the gene matches. The CDR3, as DNA: TGTGCCAGCAGTGACAGGGGGCGAAGAACCGGGGAGCTGTTTTTT. Translation: CASSDRGRRTGELFF.

The genes are TRBV6-5 and TRBJ2-7, with 9 bases that match TRBD1. Germline CDR1 reads MNHEY; CDR2 reads SVGAGI. J gave up 6 bases and V 2 bases, and 8 bases lay outside the gene matches. CDR3 size: 15 residues. The chain's CDR3 is CASSYHGQGTGEQYF. The CDR3 DNA reads as TGTGCCAGCAGTTACCATGGACAGGGGACTGGCGAGCAGTACTTC.

The CDR3 nucleotides read TGTGCCAGCAGCTTCCGGGGGAACACTGAAGCTTTCTTT. Amino acid sequence: CASSFRGNTEAFF. The rearrangement joins TRBV5-6 to TRBJ1-1; no definite D call. The CDR3 length is 13 residues. CDR1 and CDR2 from the germline V gene are SGHDT and YYEEEE. Deletions cut 2 bases from V and 1 base from J, with 6 bases between.

The CDR3 protein is CASSVTSGGGETQYF. The CDR3 coding sequence is TGCGCCAGCAGCGTTACTAGCGGGGGTGGAGAGACCCAGTACTTC. This chain joins TRBV5-1 and TRBJ2-5; 11 nucleotides line up with TRBD2. The V gene end was trimmed by 4 bases and the J gene end by 4 bases; junction bases not matched to a gene: 6. This CDR3 comprises 15 residues. Germline loops: CDR1 SGHRS, CDR2 YFSETQ.

The chain joins TRBV29-1 to TRBJ2-5, with TRBD2 as a possible D gene (6 bases). V was cut by 4 bases and J by 6 bases, with 18 bases left in between. The CDR3 contains 14 residues. Germline V gene sequence: CDR1 SQVTM, CDR2 ANQGSEA. CDR3 sequence reads: CSVGASVAPKTQYF. As DNA, the CDR3 is TGCAGCGTTGGGGCTAGCGTGGCCCCAAAGACCCAGTACTTC.

V gene TRBV5-4 combines with J gene TRBJ1-4; D possibly corresponds to TRBD1 (6 bases). The CDR3 totals 15 residues. With 4 bases removed from V and 0 bases from J, the gap between germline ends came to 10 bases. The V gene's germline CDR1 is SGHNT and CDR2 YYREEE (reference sequence). CDR3 DNA sequence: TGTGCCAGCAGCCCGGACAGTGCAACTAATGAAAAACTGTTTTTT. This sequence encodes CASSPDSATNEKLFF. Combining the CDR3 with reference TRBV5-4 and TRBJ1-4 gives the whole variable domain ETGVTQSPTHLIKTRGQQVTLRCSSQSGHNTVSWYQQALGQGPQFIFQYYREEENGRGNFPPRFSGLQFPNYSSELNVNALELDDSALYLCASSPDSATNEKLFFGSGTQLSVL.

This chain links TRBV4-3 with TRBJ1-1; D perhaps matches TRBD1 (5 bases). Germline CDR1 reads LGHNA; CDR2 reads YSLEER. With 4 bases removed from V and 1 base from J, the gap between germline ends came to 16 bases. The CDR3 is 16 amino acids. This CDR3 reads CASSLKREGTNTEAFF. The CDR3 DNA is TGCGCCAGCAGCCTAAAGCGGGAGGGGACGAACACTGAAGCTTTCTTT.

The CDR3 here is CASSERGGTEAFF. DNA of the CDR3: TGTGCCAGCAGTGAGCGCGGGGGTACTGAAGCTTTCTTT. The V gene is TRBV6-4, the J gene TRBJ1-1, with D possibly being TRBD1 (5 bases). The CDR3 sequence is 13 residues long. V lost 3 bases and J 5 bases, leaving 10 bases between the germline ends. The V gene's germline CDR1 is MRHNA and CDR2 SNTAGT.

The chain uses TRBV4-1 and TRBJ2-6, with 12 bases fitting TRBD1. Germline-derived CDR1 and CDR2 are MGHRA and YSYEKL. Trimming removed 2 bases from V and 1 base from J; junction bases left unmatched: 9. The CDR3 extends over 20 amino acids. The CDR3 bases are TGCGCCAGCAGCCAACTGTTTCCGGGACAGGGGGCGTCTGGGGCCAACGTCCTGACTTTC. It translates to CASSQLFPGQGASGANVLTF.

The table lists this clone with a few counts. The chain has TRBV10-3 and TRBJ2-5; a weak D match, TRBD1 (5 bases). The V end lost 5 bases, the J end lost 1 base, and 11 bases lay between the germline ends. CDR3 length: 14 amino acids. Per the germline V gene, CDR1 is ENHRY and CDR2 is SYGVKD. The CDR3 region is CAISLTGAQETQYF. CDR3 coding DNA: TGTGCCATCAGTCTGACTGGGGCCCAAGAGACCCAGTACTTC.

The V and J genes are TRBV13 and TRBJ1-2; D ambiguous. CDR1 PRHDT and CDR2 FYEKMQ come from the germline V gene (reference sequence). Trimming removed 0 bases from V and 6 bases from J, with 14 bases in between. The CDR3 has 15 amino acids. CDR3 nucleotides: TGTGCCAGCAGCTTAGGCTGGGAGGTGGCTAATGGCTACACCTTC. It translates to CASSLGWEVANGYTF. The complete variable domain, with remaining parts taken from reference TRBV13 and TRBJ1-2, reads AAGVIQSPRHLIKEKRETATLKCYPIPRHDTVYWYQQGPGQDPQFLISFYEKMQSDKGSIPDRFSAQQFSDYHSELNMSSLELGDSALYFCASSLGWEVANGYTFGSGTRLTVV.

CDR3 protein: CAISDDRALNTEAFF. The CDR3 region has the DNA TGTGCCATCAGCGATGACAGAGCCTTGAACACTGAAGCTTTCTTT. The chain employs TRBV10-3 and TRBJ1-1, with D maybe TRBD1 (5 bases). Germline V gives CDR1 ENHRY, CDR2 SYGVKD. The CDR3 is 15 residues long. V lost 6 bases and J 0 bases, leaving 14 bases between the germline ends.

The chain uses TRBV19 and TRBJ1-1; D unclear. Deletions cut 2 bases from V and 4 bases from J, with 14 bases between. The CDR3 length is 15 residues. Looked up from germline, CDR1 is LNHDA and CDR2 is SQIVND (reference sequence). The CDR3 loop is CASSISLVLGTEAFF. CDR3 in DNA: TGTGCCAGTAGTATAAGCCTCGTACTTGGCACTGAAGCTTTCTTT.